A selection of T cell receptor beta chains follows, all from one sample in a study of siplizumab effects on memory and regulatory T cells. Clones were read by immunoSEQ multiplex PCR, and TCRdb kept only the in-frame ones, dropping some. The sample has over 65,000 clones, roughly 93% seen once; the top ten hold less than 5.5%. The sequencing input was CD8+ T cells sorted from blood. The receptors were gathered from a human donor in good health. CDR3s include the opening cysteine and the closing phenylalanine or tryptophan. A D gene is named only where the DNA matches it firmly. Size is omitted from some rows. Given values are once, few, many or a class for expanded clones.

D gene	V gene	J gene	clone size	CDR3 protein	CDR3 DNA
TRBD1	TRBV19	TRBJ1-1	.	CASSRWDRGEYTEAFF	TGTGCCAGTAGTCGCTGGGACAGGGGGGAGTACACTGAAGCTTTCTTT
.	TRBV6-4	TRBJ2-1	.	CASSESAGTHNEQFF	TGTGCCAGCAGTGAATCGGCGGGGACACACAATGAGCAGTTCTTC
TRBD1	TRBV29-1	TRBJ2-7	.	CSVEAMGTGGREQYF	TGCAGCGTTGAAGCTATGGGGACAGGGGGCCGCGAGCAGTACTTC
TRBD2	TRBV7-2	TRBJ2-2	.	CASSLQGLAGGPVTGELFF	TGTGCCAGCAGCTTACAGGGACTAGCGGGGGGGCCGGTCACCGGGGAGCTGTTTTTT
TRBD1	TRBV4-3	TRBJ1-3	.	CASSQDRGPGNTIYF	TGCGCCAGCAGCCAAGACAGGGGGCCCGGAAACACCATATATTTT
.	TRBV7-3	TRBJ2-1	once	CASSLSPVGSGWEHNEQFF	TGTGCCAGCAGCTTAAGTCCTGTCGGCTCAGGGTGGGAACACAATGAGCAGTTCTTC
.	TRBV11-2	TRBJ1-1	.	CASSLTASTEAFF	TGTGCCAGCAGCTTGACAGCCAGCACTGAAGCTTTCTTT
.	TRBV9	TRBJ2-3	once	CASSVSNEGQYF	TGTGCCAGCAGCGTATCAAATGAGGGGCAGTATTTT
TRBD1	TRBV13	TRBJ2-3	.	CASSLAGTEHTDTQYF	TGTGCCAGCAGCTTGGCCGGGACAGAACACACAGATACGCAGTATTTT
TRBD1	TRBV6-8	TRBJ2-7	.	CASSLTGAVIGPSYEQYF	TGTGCCAGCAGTCTAACAGGGGCGGTAATAGGGCCCTCCTACGAGCAGTACTTC
.	TRBV6-5	TRBJ1-2	.	CASTGGGGYTF	TGTGCCAGCACCGGCGGGGGTGGCTACACCTTC
TRBD1	TRBV18	TRBJ2-5	once	CASSPGDRGQETQYF	TGTGCCAGCTCACCAGGGGACAGGGGCCAAGAGACCCAGTACTTC
.	TRBV9	TRBJ2-7	.	CASSSGHPMDEQYF	TGTGCCAGCAGCTCCGGACATCCGATGGACGAGCAGTACTTC
.	TRBV19	TRBJ2-7	.	CASSIDRSGYEQYF	TGTGCCAGTAGTATAGACCGCAGCGGCTACGAGCAGTACTTC
.	TRBV25-1	TRBJ1-1	.	CASSLGQLTEAFF	TGTGCCAGCAGTCTAGGACAGTTAACTGAAGCTTTCTTT
TRBD1	TRBV5-6	TRBJ1-2	.	CASSDGAGGLDGYTF	TGTGCCAGCAGCGACGGGGCAGGGGGCCTGGATGGCTACACCTTC
TRBD1	TRBV6-1	TRBJ2-1	.	CASSDTGGPPYNEQFF	TGTGCCAGCAGTGACACAGGGGGTCCACCCTACAATGAGCAGTTCTTC
TRBD2	TRBV5-4	TRBJ2-3	.	CASSFRDYGTDTQYF	TGTGCCAGCAGCTTTAGGGACTACGGCACAGATACGCAGTATTTT
TRBD2	TRBV4-3	TRBJ2-7	.	CASSPRAGTGTSWDYEQYF	TGCGCCAGCAGCCCACGGGCCGGAACCGGGACTAGCTGGGACTACGAGCAGTACTTC
TRBD1	TRBV28	TRBJ2-7	.	CASSLLGTGQGYEQYF	TGTGCCAGCAGTTTATTGGGTACGGGACAGGGATACGAGCAGTACTTC
.	TRBV10-3	TRBJ2-7	.	CAISESDAEQYF	TGTGCCATCAGTGAGTCGGACGCTGAGCAGTACTTC
TRBD1	TRBV4-1	TRBJ1-4	.	CASSTGQGVSHEKLFF	TGCGCCAGCAGTACGGGACAGGGCGTTAGTCATGAAAAACTGTTTTTT
TRBD1	TRBV5-6	TRBJ2-6	once	CASSWGDRYFSGANVLTF	TGTGCCAGCAGCTGGGGGGACAGGTATTTCTCTGGGGCCAACGTCCTGACTTTC
.	TRBV29-1	TRBJ2-3	.	CSVELGRTDTQYF	TGCAGCGTTGAACTGGGACGCACAGATACGCAGTATTTT
.	TRBV9	TRBJ1-2	.	CASSSGARDGYTF	TGTGCCAGCAGCTCCGGGGCCCGTGATGGCTACACCTTC
.	TRBV7-9	TRBJ2-7	.	CASSSSDEQYF	TGTGCCAGCAGCTCAAGCGACGAGCAGTACTTC
.	TRBV27	TRBJ2-3	.	CASSLLWGAVGTDTQYF	TGTGCCAGCAGTTTATTGTGGGGGGCGGTCGGCACAGATACGCAGTATTTT
.	TRBV19	TRBJ1-2	.	CASSESTAGNYGYTF	TGTGCCAGTAGTGAGAGTACAGCCGGAAACTATGGCTACACCTTC
.	TRBV30	TRBJ1-1	few	CAWSQTNTEAFF	TGTGCCTGGAGTCAAACGAACACTGAAGCTTTCTTT
.	TRBV9	TRBJ2-1	.	CASSPSVDEQFF	TGTGCCAGCAGCCCTAGCGTCGATGAGCAGTTCTTC
.	TRBV19	TRBJ2-7	.	CATRDTSYEQYF	TGTGCCACCCGGGACACCTCCTACGAGCAGTACTTC
.	TRBV7-9	TRBJ2-3	.	CASSLAAADTQYF	TGTGCCAGCAGCTTAGCGGCGGCAGATACGCAGTATTTT
.	TRBV19	TRBJ2-1	.	CASTRDGGSYNEQFF	TGTGCCAGTACCAGGGACGGAGGCTCCTACAATGAGCAGTTCTTC
.	TRBV27	TRBJ1-2	.	CASSLSTGSFYGYTF	TGTGCCAGCAGTTTAAGTACGGGGTCGTTCTATGGCTACACCTTC
.	TRBV27	TRBJ2-1	few	CASTGRHNEQFF	TGTGCCAGCACAGGGCGCCACAATGAGCAGTTCTTC
TRBD1	TRBV11-2	TRBJ2-7	.	CASSWGPGQGYEQYF	TGTGCCAGCAGCTGGGGGCCGGGACAGGGCTACGAGCAGTACTTC
TRBD2	TRBV19	TRBJ2-5	.	CASSPRTSGAGQETQYF	TGTGCCAGTAGTCCCCGGACTAGCGGGGCTGGACAAGAGACCCAGTACTTC
TRBD2	TRBV5-4	TRBJ2-7	.	CASSLVTGGRGEQYF	TGTGCCAGCAGCTTGGTGACGGGGGGGCGCGGCGAGCAGTACTTC
.	TRBV27	TRBJ1-1	.	CASSLSGATEAFF	TGTGCCAGCAGTTTATCCGGGGCCACTGAAGCTTTCTTT
.	TRBV4-1	TRBJ1-1	.	CASSLMGGQHTEAFF	TGCGCCAGCAGCCTCATGGGAGGACAACACACTGAAGCTTTCTTT
.	TRBV9	TRBJ2-7	.	CASSVESSYEQYF	TGTGCCAGCAGCGTAGAGTCCTCCTACGAGCAGTACTTC
.	TRBV2	TRBJ2-5	.	CASSETETQYF	TGTGCCAGCAGTGAAACGGAGACCCAGTACTTC
.	TRBV25-1	TRBJ2-7	.	CASSPGTDEQYF	TGTGCCAGCAGTCCAGGGACCGACGAGCAGTACTTC
TRBD2	TRBV5-1	TRBJ2-3	.	CASSPPSGGALDTQYF	TGCGCCAGCAGCCCCCCTAGCGGGGGGGCCCTAGATACGCAGTATTTT
.	TRBV27	TRBJ2-1	.	CASSLNTYNEQFF	TGTGCCAGCAGTTTAAACACCTACAATGAGCAGTTCTTC
TRBD1	TRBV6-5	TRBJ2-3	.	CASSYLGQGSTDTQYF	TGTGCCAGCAGTTATCTCGGACAGGGGTCCACAGATACGCAGTATTTT
.	TRBV27	TRBJ2-2	.	CASSRGQTGELFF	TGTGCCAGCAGCCGGGGGCAAACCGGGGAGCTGTTTTTT
.	TRBV5-4	TRBJ2-3	.	CASSPAGVEADTQYF	TGTGCCAGCAGCCCCGCAGGGGTTGAAGCAGATACGCAGTATTTT
.	TRBV27	TRBJ2-5	.	CASSLSLAKETQYF	TGTGCCAGCAGTTTGTCTTTGGCCAAGGAGACCCAGTACTTC
TRBD2	TRBV27	TRBJ2-7	.	CASRGASGGADYEQYF	TGTGCCAGCAGGGGGGCTAGCGGGGGAGCGGACTACGAGCAGTACTTT